This entry lists 25 T cell receptor beta chains sequenced from one sample in a study of shared clonotypes between healthy human individuals. CD8 cells classed as naive were CD45RO-negative and positively selected for CCR7, excluding terminally differentiated effector memory CD45RA+ cells. The data were produced by immunoSEQ multiplex PCR, yet TCRdb's version contains in-frame clones alone and is incomplete. The sample includes about 2.1 million clones, roughly 95% of them seen just once. The sequenced material came from naive CD8+ T cells from PBMCs. The receptor source for this set is a man younger than 30 in good health. Some clones in this sample may be carry-over from other donors' samples.

This clone was picked up one time. This chain joins TRBV11-2 and TRBJ2-3; 8 positions match TRBD2. Germline CDR1 and CDR2: SGHAT and FQNNGV. Germline trimming cut 4 bases from V and 8 bases from J; bases unmatched to any gene: 8. The CDR3 is made up of 14 amino acids. CDR3: CASSSSAGVGTQYF. DNA of the CDR3: TGTGCCAGCAGCTCCTCAGCGGGAGTTGGTACGCAGTATTTT.

To note about this clone: Different DNA sequences within this sample yield the same CDR3. The chain is built from TRBV29-1 and TRBJ2-2; D is ambiguous. This CDR3 region has 13 residues. V was pared by 4 bases and J by 0 bases, with 6 bases between. Germline V gene sequence: CDR1 SQVTM, CDR2 ANQGSEA. CDR3 in DNA: TGCAGCGTTGGGGGTACGAACACCGGGGAGCTGTTTTTT. This codes for CSVGGTNTGELFF.

The chain recombines TRBV11-2 with TRBJ1-2; no reliable D call. Trimming took 2 bases from V and 8 from J, leaving 12 bases between them. The CDR3 loop spans 13 amino acids. Germline loops: CDR1 SGHAT, CDR2 FQNNGV. This CDR3 is CASSLMPGGGYTF. The CDR3 coding sequence is TGTGCCAGCAGCTTAATGCCTGGTGGCGGCTACACCTTC.

The J gene is TRBJ1-1, the V gene TRBV6-5; 10 nucleotides align to TRBD1. The junction had 9 bases not matched to a gene; V was cut back by 6 bases and J by 8 bases. The length of the CDR3 is 14 residues. Per germline, CDR1 MNHEY and CDR2 SVGAGI. The CDR3 loop reads CASRHRDRGFEAFF. Written as DNA, the CDR3 is TGTGCCAGCAGGCACCGGGACAGGGGTTTCGAAGCTTTCTTT.

This chain joins TRBV27 and TRBJ2-1; D call uncertain. Trimming took 5 bases from V and 5 from J, leaving 10 bases between them. Germline V gives CDR1 MNHEY, CDR2 SMNVEV (reference sequence). The CDR3 contains 13 residues. CDR3 loop: CASSQSPHNEQFF. In nucleotides, the CDR3 is TGTGCCAGCAGTCAGTCCCCCCACAATGAGCAGTTCTTC.

V gene TRBV6-1 combines with J gene TRBJ1-4; D gene unclear. The germline CDR1 and CDR2 sequences are MNHNS and SASEGT. Trimming removed 2 bases at V and 7 bases at J, with 14 bases between. The CDR3 spans 15 residues. The CDR3 is CASSELIGTSEKLFF. In DNA form, the CDR3 reads TGTGCCAGCAGTGAATTGATAGGAACAAGTGAAAAACTGTTTTTT.

The chain employs TRBV27 and TRBJ2-7; no definite D call. The CDR3 runs 12 residues. Germline CDR1 is MNHEY and CDR2 is SMNVEV (reference sequence). V was trimmed by 6 bases and J by 6 bases, leaving 12 bases between them. The CDR3 protein is CASRARASEQYF. The CDR3 DNA is TGTGCCAGCAGAGCTAGGGCGAGCGAGCAGTACTTC.

This rearrangement joins TRBV29-1 to TRBJ2-5, with 12 positions matching TRBD2. Germline CDR1 reads SQVTM; CDR2 reads ANQGSEA. After removal of 5 bases from V and 11 bases from J, the junction contained 9 bases not matched to a gene. The CDR3 is made up of 13 amino acids. CDR3 nucleotides: TGCAGCGTTTCCCCTGGGACTAGCGGGTTGCAGTACTTC. It yields the protein CSVSPGTSGLQYF.

The chain is built from TRBV27 and TRBJ2-3; D gene uncertain. CDR1 and CDR2 from the germline V gene are MNHEY and SMNVEV (reference sequence). V was trimmed by 3 bases and J by 0 bases, leaving 7 bases between them. The CDR3 is 14 residues long. The CDR3 sequence is CASSFTTSTDTQYF. CDR3 DNA: TGTGCCAGCAGTTTCACGACTAGCACAGATACGCAGTATTTT.

V gene TRBV1 combines with J gene TRBJ2-5; whether TRBD2, the table's D call, matches the DNA was not checked. TRBV1 is recorded as a pseudogene. The CDR3 runs 16 residues. The CDR3 protein is CTSSPPLFRGGETQYF. CDR3 sequence (DNA): TGCACCAGCAGCCCCCCCCTTTTCCGGGGGGGGGAGACCCAGTACTTC.

The count of this clone is one. The chain carries TRBV5-1 and TRBJ2-2; unclear D gene. The germline V and J ends were trimmed by 3 bases and 4 bases, with 13 bases remaining between them. Germline CDR1 reads SGHRS; CDR2 reads YFSETQ. CDR3 size: 15 residues. The CDR3 DNA is TGCGCCAGCAGCTCTAACAGCGTGGGCACCGGGGAGCTGTTTTTT. This gives the protein CASSSNSVGTGELFF.

This chain uses TRBV9 with TRBJ2-7; TRBD1 matches at 7 bases. Germline V CDR1 and CDR2: SGDLS, YYNGEE. V gave up 2 bases and J gave up 6 bases; unmatched junction bases: 8. The CDR3 has 14 amino acids. CDR3 nucleotides: TGTGCCAGCAGCGTTGGGGACAGTCCGGTCGAGCAGTACTTC. Translation: CASSVGDSPVEQYF.

V is TRBV11-2 and J is TRBJ2-7, with D maybe TRBD2 (5 bases). CDR1 and CDR2 from the germline V gene are SGHAT and FQNNGV. The CDR3 has 13 amino acids. Trimming took 3 bases from V and 4 from J, leaving 10 bases between them. The CDR3 bases are TGTGCCAGCAGCTTTGGACTTAATTACGAGCAGTACTTC. Its translation is CASSFGLNYEQYF.

The V and J genes are TRBV7-9 and TRBJ2-2; 9 nucleotides match TRBD2. Germline trimming cut 4 bases from V and 3 bases from J; bases unmatched to any gene: 6. The CDR3 loop spans 16 amino acids. Germline values: CDR1 SEHNR, CDR2 FQNEAQ (reference sequence). The CDR3 DNA is TGTGCCAGCAGCTGGCCTAGCGGGATGGACACCGGGGAGCTGTTTTTT. Encoded protein: CASSWPSGMDTGELFF.

The chain carries TRBV7-2 and TRBJ1-1; D might be TRBD1 (5 bases). CDR1 is SGHTA and CDR2 is FQGNSA in the germline V gene. Deletions cut 2 bases from V and 6 bases from J, with 13 bases between. The CDR3 length is 14 residues. CDR3 sequence reads: CASSLMTRGAEAFF. CDR3 nucleotide sequence: TGTGCCAGCAGCTTAATGACTCGGGGGGCTGAAGCTTTCTTT.

The chain combines TRBV27 with TRBJ1-1, with a possible D match to TRBD1 (5 bases). CDR3 length: 15 residues. Germline-derived CDR1 and CDR2 are MNHEY and SMNVEV (reference sequence). The germline V and J ends were trimmed by 2 bases and 6 bases, with 16 bases remaining between them. The DNA of the CDR3 is TGTGCCAGCAGTTTAGCAGGCAGGGCCAGCGCTGAAGCTTTCTTT. Its translation is CASSLAGRASAEAFF.

On this clone: The sample carries other DNA sequences with the same CDR3. This chain links TRBV19 with TRBJ2-7, with TRBD2 identical over 12 bases. The J segment lost 4 bases and the V segment lost 5 bases, leaving 3 bases of the junction unmatched. CDR3 size: 14 residues. Germline CDR1 is LNHDA and CDR2 is SQIVND (reference sequence). CDR3 sequence (DNA): TGTGCCAGTAGTCCGGGACTAGCGGGTTACGAGCAGTACTTC. Translation gives CASSPGLAGYEQYF. Using reference TRBV19 and TRBJ2-7 for the parts outside the CDR3, the full variable domain is DGGITQSPKYLFRKEGQNVTLSCEQNLNHDAMYWYRQDPGQGLRLIYYSQIVNDFQKGDIAEGYSVSREKKESFPLTVTSAQKNPTAFYLCASSPGLAGYEQYFGPGTRLTVT.

J is TRBJ1-5 and V is TRBV2; D gene uncertain. The CDR3 is 14 amino acids. V was trimmed by 9 bases and J by 0 bases, leaving 12 bases between them. CDR1 is SNHLY and CDR2 is FYNNEI in the germline V gene. CDR3 loop: CASDKLISNQPQHF. CDR3 DNA sequence: TGTGCCAGTGACAAGTTGATTAGCAATCAGCCCCAGCATTTT.

The gene calls are TRBV11-2 and TRBJ2-7, with 7 bases aligning to TRBD1. The J segment lost 3 bases and the V segment lost 4 bases, leaving 6 bases of the junction unmatched. Germline V lookup: CDR1 SGHAT, CDR2 FQNNGV. CDR3 length: 14 residues. The CDR3 DNA sequence: TGTGCCAGCAGCTCTAGACAGGGATTCTACGAGCAGTACTTC. It encodes CASSSRQGFYEQYF. Filled out from reference TRBV11-2 and TRBJ2-7, the complete variable domain reads EAGVAQSPRYKIIEKRQSVAFWCNPISGHATLYWYQQILGQGPKLLIQFQNNGVVDDSQLPKDRFSAERLKGVDSTLKIQPAKLEDSAVYLCASSSRQGFYEQYFGPGTRLTVT.

This clone was picked up one time. This sequence joins TRBV6-5 and TRBJ2-3, with TRBD2 matching 10 bases. With 6 bases clipped from V and 1 base from J, the junction kept 1 base outside the gene matches. The CDR3 consists of 14 residues. Looked up from germline, CDR1 is MNHEY and CDR2 is SVGAGI. CDR3 in DNA: TGTGCCAGCAGACTAGCGGGACGCACAGATACGCAGTATTTT. Protein: CASRLAGRTDTQYF.

The chain couples TRBV9 to TRBJ1-1; tentatively, D is TRBD1 (6 bases). The CDR3 has 18 amino acids. Trimming pared 0 bases from V and 7 bases from J, leaving 25 bases between. CDR1 is SGDLS and CDR2 is YYNGEE in the germline V gene. The DNA of the CDR3 is TGTGCCAGCAGCGTAGGAGGGGCCGCACTGAGGGAGACAGGTGAAGCTTTCTTT. It specifies CASSVGGAALRETGEAFF.

J is TRBJ1-2 and V is TRBV27; the match to TRBD1 covers 8 bases. The CDR3 consists of 15 residues. Per the germline V gene, CDR1 is MNHEY and CDR2 is SMNVEV (reference sequence). V lost 2 bases, J lost 4 bases, and 6 bases stayed unmatched. The CDR3 sequence: CASSLRAGGLYGYTF. The CDR3 region has the DNA TGTGCCAGCAGTTTAAGGGCAGGGGGCCTCTATGGCTACACCTTC.

J is TRBJ2-5 and V is TRBV28, with TRBD2 matching over 9 bases. V lost 10 bases to trimming and J lost 5 bases; unmatched junction nucleotides: 17. Germline CDR1 MDHEN, CDR2 SYDVKM. The CDR3 is made up of 16 amino acids. The CDR3: CAIKVAGVTSRETQYF. The CDR3 DNA reads as TGTGCCATCAAAGTAGCGGGAGTAACATCTAGGGAGACCCAGTACTTC. The whole variable domain, filled in from reference TRBV28 and TRBJ2-5, reads DVKVTQSSRYLVKRTGEKVFLECVQDMDHENMFWYRQDPGLGLRLIYFSYDVKMKEKGDIPEGYSVSREKKERFSLILESASTNQTSMYLCAIKVAGVTSRETQYFGPGTRLLVL.

This chain connects TRBV5-6 to TRBJ2-7; D might be TRBD1 (5 bases). Trimming removed 0 bases from V and 5 bases from J, with 18 bases in between. CDR3 size: 16 residues. Per germline, CDR1 SGHDT and CDR2 YYEEEE. The CDR3 region is CASSLEGGRVINEQYF. CDR3 coding DNA: TGTGCCAGCAGCTTGGAGGGCGGCAGGGTCATTAACGAGCAGTACTTC.

Regarding this clone: The sample contains more than one DNA sequence encoding this CDR3. The J gene is TRBJ2-7, the V gene TRBV5-1; D unclear. This CDR3 has 14 residues. Germline V gene lookup returns CDR1 SGHRS and CDR2 YFSETQ. Trimming left V 0 bases short and J 0 bases short, with 7 bases between. The CDR3 nucleotides are TGCGCCAGCAGCTTGGGGGGAATCTCCTACGAGCAGTACTTC. Its protein product is CASSLGGISYEQYF.